These 14 T cell receptor beta chains originate from one sample sequenced in a study of blood T cell repertoires in COVID-19. TCRdb keeps only in-frame clones here, not all; method: immunoSEQ multiplex PCR. Of about 360,000 clones listed, approximately 86% are singletons. Sequencing input: PBMCs or T cells enriched from blood (not recorded which). These receptors all come from a woman between 35 and 50 years old with acute COVID-19.

This clone was detected once. The chain recombines TRBV5-1 with TRBJ1-1, with 7 nucleotides matching TRBD1. Germline V lookup: CDR1 SGHRS, CDR2 YFSETQ. This CDR3 comprises 13 residues. Trimming cost V 4 bases and J 3 bases; bases outside gene matches: 3. The CDR3 protein is CASSPGTDTEAFF. CDR3 bases: TGCGCCAGCAGCCCGGGGACAGACACTGAAGCTTTCTTT.

This chain joins TRBV14 and TRBJ1-6, with a tentative D call TRBD1 (5 bases). The CDR3 totals 16 residues. V gave up 0 bases and J gave up 2 bases, with 8 bases separating them. Germline V gene data show CDR1 as SGHDN and CDR2 as FVKESK. The CDR3 region has the DNA TGTGCCAGCAGCCAAGATAGGGGTCCCTATAATTCACCCCTCCACTTT. It codes for CASSQDRGPYNSPLHF.

This rearrangement joins TRBV5-1 to TRBJ1-2; D gene unclear. V was pared by 3 bases and J by 5 bases, with 17 bases between. Germline-derived CDR1 and CDR2 are SGHRS and YFSETQ. This CDR3 is built from 15 residues. The CDR3 DNA reads as TGCGCCAGCAGCTCGTGGACCGGGGAAGGGTATGGCTACACCTTC. Translating it yields CASSSWTGEGYGYTF.

The V gene is TRBV29-1, the J gene TRBJ1-1; D unclear. This CDR3 is 13 amino acids long. Germline V lookup: CDR1 SQVTM, CDR2 ANQGSEA. Trimming left V 1 base short and J 3 bases short, with 9 bases between. DNA for the CDR3: TGCAGCGTTGAAGGAGGGCTGGACACTGAAGCTTTCTTT. This gives the protein CSVEGGLDTEAFF.

This rearrangement joins TRBV5-6 to TRBJ1-4, with 7 bases matching TRBD1. The V gene end was trimmed by 2 bases and the J gene end by 0 bases; junction bases not matched to a gene: 7. This CDR3 spans 17 amino acids. CDR1 and CDR2 (germline): SGHDT, YYEEEE. The CDR3 DNA is TGTGCCAGCAGCTTTATGGACAGGATTGCAACTAATGAAAAACTGTTTTTT. Its translation: CASSFMDRIATNEKLFF.

This clone has a single count. The chain employs TRBV12-3 or TRBV12-4 and TRBJ1-6, with a weak D call TRBD1 (6 bases). The CDR3 is 12 amino acids. V was clipped by 5 bases and J by 12 bases, with 11 bases between them. In nucleotides, the CDR3 is TGTGCCAGCAGTCTACCGGACAGACCCCTCCACTTT. It is translated as CASSLPDRPLHF.

This clone has only one observation. The sample has other DNA sequences that encode this CDR3 too. V usage is TRBV12-3 or TRBV12-4 and J usage is TRBJ1-2, with 7 bases that match TRBD1. The CDR3 length is 11 residues. The V gene end was trimmed by 4 bases and the J gene end by 8 bases; junction bases not matched to a gene: 1. As DNA, the CDR3 is TGTGCCAGCAGTTACAGGGGAGGCTACACCTTC. Its translation is CASSYRGGYTF.

Only a few counts were recorded for this clone. The chain is built from TRBV7-6 and TRBJ2-1; D is perhaps TRBD2 (5 bases). The V end was cut by 5 bases, the J end by 0 bases, with 14 bases between. The CDR3 extends over 16 amino acids. CDR1 SGHVS and CDR2 FNYEAQ come from the germline V gene. CDR3 sequence reads: CASSLRGGSSYNEQFF. CDR3 DNA sequence: TGTGCCAGCAGCCTCCGGGGTGGGAGCTCCTACAATGAGCAGTTCTTC.

The CDR3 DNA is TGTGCCAGCAGCTTAAAGGGGGGGTTCCGAGAGACCCAGTACTTC. Its translation is CASSLKGGFRETQYF. The chain links TRBV7-8 to TRBJ2-5, with D possibly TRBD2 on 7 matching bases. Trimming cost V 2 bases and J 4 bases, with 14 bases left between them. Germline CDR1 reads SGHVS; CDR2 reads FQNEAQ. The CDR3 loop spans 15 amino acids.

The chain links TRBV3-1 (or the pseudogene TRBV3-2) to TRBJ1-2, with 8 bases fitting TRBD1. The CDR3 runs to 14 residues. V shed 2 bases and J 3 bases; nucleotides not matched to a gene: 2. Germline CDR1 LGHDT, CDR2 YNNKEL (reference sequence). Here the CDR3 reads CASSQTGGDYGYTF. As DNA, the CDR3 is TGTGCCAGCAGCCAAACAGGGGGGGACTATGGCTACACCTTC.

J is TRBJ1-4 and V is TRBV5-4; possible D gene TRBD1, 5 bases. The CDR3 is 14 residues long. Germline V CDR1 and CDR2: SGHNT, YYREEE (reference sequence). V lost 3 bases and J 11 bases, leaving 17 bases between the germline ends. CDR3 residues: CASSWLGGGGKLFF. In DNA form, the CDR3 reads TGTGCCAGCAGCTGGCTGGGGGGGGGAGGTAAACTGTTTTTT.

The rearrangement uses TRBV25-1 and TRBJ2-7; possible D gene TRBD1, 6 bases. The germline CDR1 and CDR2 sequences are MGHDK and SYGVNS. Trimming left V 4 bases short and J 0 bases short, with 16 bases between. There are 16 residues in the CDR3. CDR3 sequence (DNA): TGTGCCAGCAGTGGAAAGGGGCAGGGGAGCTCCTACGAGCAGTACTTC. It is translated as CASSGKGQGSSYEQYF.

This chain connects TRBV2 to TRBJ2-5, with 9 bases matching TRBD2. The CDR3 has 14 residues. The V and J ends lost 6 bases and 7 bases, in that order; junction bases with no gene match: 9. The V gene's germline CDR1 is SNHLY and CDR2 FYNNEI. CDR3 DNA: TGTGCCAGCAGGGGTAGCGGGGGAAGGGGGACCCAGTACTTC. Its translation: CASRGSGGRGTQYF.

This clone was seen a single time. The chain combines TRBV4-1 with TRBJ1-2; D gene ambiguous. The ends were cut back, 2 bases at V and 2 bases at J, with 12 bases in the middle. CDR3 length equals 15 residues. CDR1 is MGHRA, CDR2 YSYEKL, per germline. The CDR3 reads CASSQTQSLNYGYTF. The CDR3 DNA reads TGCGCCAGCAGCCAAACACAGAGTTTGAACTATGGCTACACCTTC.